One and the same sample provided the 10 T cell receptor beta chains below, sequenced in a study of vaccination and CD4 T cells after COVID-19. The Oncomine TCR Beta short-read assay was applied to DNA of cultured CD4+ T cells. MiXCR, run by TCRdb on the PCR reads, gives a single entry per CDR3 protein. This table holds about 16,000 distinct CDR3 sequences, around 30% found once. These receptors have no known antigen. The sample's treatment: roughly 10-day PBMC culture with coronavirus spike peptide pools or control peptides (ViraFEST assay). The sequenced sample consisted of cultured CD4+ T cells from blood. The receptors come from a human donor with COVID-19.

CDR3 amino acids: CASSVPGQGNGYTF. DNA of the CDR3: TGTGCCAGCAGCGTTCCCGGGCAGGGGAATGGCTACACCTTC. V gene TRBV9 combines with J gene TRBJ1-2; maybe TRBD1 (6 bases). Trimming shortened V by 2 bases and J by 6 bases, and 14 bases separated the two germline ends. CDR3 length: 14 amino acids. CDR1 is SGDLS and CDR2 is YYNGEE in the germline V gene.

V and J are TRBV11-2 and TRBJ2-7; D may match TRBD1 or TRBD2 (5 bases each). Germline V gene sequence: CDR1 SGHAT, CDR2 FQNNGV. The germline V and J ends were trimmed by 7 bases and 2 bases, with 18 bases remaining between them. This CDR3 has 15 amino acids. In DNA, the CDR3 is TGTGCCAGCACCCTCGAGGGTCGGGGACCCTACGAGCAGTACTTC. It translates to CASTLEGRGPYEQYF.

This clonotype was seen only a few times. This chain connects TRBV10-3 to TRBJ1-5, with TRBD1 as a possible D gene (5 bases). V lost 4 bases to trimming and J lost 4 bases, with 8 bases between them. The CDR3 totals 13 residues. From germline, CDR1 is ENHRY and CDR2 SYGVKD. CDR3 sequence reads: CAISGGANQPQHF. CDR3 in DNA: TGTGCCATCAGTGGAGGGGCAAATCAGCCCCAGCATTTT.

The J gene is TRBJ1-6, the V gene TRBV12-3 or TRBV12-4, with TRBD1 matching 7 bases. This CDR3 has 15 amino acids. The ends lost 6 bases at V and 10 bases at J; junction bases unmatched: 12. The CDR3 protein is CASSRQGSGNSPLHF. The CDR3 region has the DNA TGTGCCAGCAGCCGACAGGGTAGTGGGAACTCACCCCTCCACTTT.

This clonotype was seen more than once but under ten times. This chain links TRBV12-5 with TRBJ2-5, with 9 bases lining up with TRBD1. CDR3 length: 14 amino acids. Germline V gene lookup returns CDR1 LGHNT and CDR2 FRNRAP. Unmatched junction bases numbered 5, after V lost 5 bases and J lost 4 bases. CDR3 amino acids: CASGHGTGRETQYF. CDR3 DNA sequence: TGTGCTAGTGGTCATGGGACAGGGAGAGAGACCCAGTACTTC.

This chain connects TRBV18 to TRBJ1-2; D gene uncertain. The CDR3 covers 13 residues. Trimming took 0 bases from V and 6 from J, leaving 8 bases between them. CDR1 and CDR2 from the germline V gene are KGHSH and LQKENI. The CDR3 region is CASSPPTGNGYTF. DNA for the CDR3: TGTGCCAGCTCACCACCGACCGGGAATGGCTACACCTTC.

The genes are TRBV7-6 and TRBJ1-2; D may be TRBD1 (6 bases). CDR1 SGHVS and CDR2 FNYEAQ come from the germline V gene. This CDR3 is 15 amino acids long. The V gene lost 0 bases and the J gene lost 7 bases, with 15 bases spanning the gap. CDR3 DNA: TGTGCCAGCAGCTTAGCTGGGGACAACTTCTTTGGCTACACCTTC. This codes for CASSLAGDNFFGYTF. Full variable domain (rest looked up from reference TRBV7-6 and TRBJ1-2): GAGVSQSPRYKVTKRGQDVALRCDPISGHVSLYWYRQALGQGPEFLTYFNYEAQQDKSGLPNDRFSAERPEGSISTLTIQRTEQRDSAMYRCASSLAGDNFFGYTFGSGTRLTVV.

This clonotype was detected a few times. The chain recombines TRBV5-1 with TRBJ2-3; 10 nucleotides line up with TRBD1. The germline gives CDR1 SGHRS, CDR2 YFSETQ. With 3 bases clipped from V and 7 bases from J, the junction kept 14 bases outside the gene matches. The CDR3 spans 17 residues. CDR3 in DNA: TGCGCCAGCAGCTCCACCCCGGGACAGGGGCGGAAGAATACGCAGTATTTT. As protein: CASSSTPGQGRKNTQYF.

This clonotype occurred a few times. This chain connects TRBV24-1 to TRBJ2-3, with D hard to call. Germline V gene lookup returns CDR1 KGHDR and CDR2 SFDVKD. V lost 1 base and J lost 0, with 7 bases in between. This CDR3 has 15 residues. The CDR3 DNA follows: TGTGCCACCAGTGATTTCAGAGCTAGCACAGATACGCAGTATTTT. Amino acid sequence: CATSDFRASTDTQYF.

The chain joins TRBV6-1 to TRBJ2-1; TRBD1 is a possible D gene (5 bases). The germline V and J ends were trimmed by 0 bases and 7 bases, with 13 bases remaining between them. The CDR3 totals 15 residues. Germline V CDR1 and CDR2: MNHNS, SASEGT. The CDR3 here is CASSEATRVWNEQFF. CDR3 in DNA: TGTGCCAGCAGTGAAGCGACCAGGGTATGGAATGAGCAGTTCTTC.